This TCR beta chain was recovered during a study of T cells in Graves' hyperthyroidism and ophthalmopathy. Trimming at V came to 11 bases and at J to 0 bases, leaving 14 bases not matched to a gene. Per the germline V gene, CDR1 is KGHDR and CDR2 is SFDVKD. The CDR3 extends over 17 amino acids. RNA transcripts yielded amplified TCR beta CDR3 regions. A first-round RT-PCR of the TCR CDR3 used the HTBI primer set. TCRdb passed the multiplex PCR reads through MiXCR, listing each CDR3 protein once. The sample has over 500,000 distinct CDR3 sequences, 40% to 50% seen once. The chain recombines TRBV24-1 with TRBJ1-5, with 8 bases that match TRBD1. This sequence was found in an adult woman with Graves' disease, either hyperthyroidism or ophthalmopathy (not recorded which). Sequencing was carried out using peripheral blood or thyroid tissue (not recorded which). The CDR3 DNA follows: TGTGCCAGCAGGGCCGGGACAGGTGACTATAGCAATCAGCCCCAGCATTTT. Its translation is CASRAGTGDYSNQPQHF.